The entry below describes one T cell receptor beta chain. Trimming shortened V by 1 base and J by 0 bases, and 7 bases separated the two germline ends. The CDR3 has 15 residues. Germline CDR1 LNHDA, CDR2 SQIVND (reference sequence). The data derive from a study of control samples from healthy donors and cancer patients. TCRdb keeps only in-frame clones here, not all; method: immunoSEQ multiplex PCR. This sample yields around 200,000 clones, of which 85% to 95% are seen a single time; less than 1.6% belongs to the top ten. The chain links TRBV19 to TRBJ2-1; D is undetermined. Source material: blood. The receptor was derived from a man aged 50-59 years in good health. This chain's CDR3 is CASSIAPSSYNEQFF. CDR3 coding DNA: TGTGCCAGTAGTATAGCGCCCAGCTCCTACAATGAGCAGTTCTTC.